This note documents a single T cell receptor (beta chain) sequence. The method was immunoSEQ multiplex PCR; TCRdb's version includes in-frame clones alone and lacks a portion of them. The sample carries approximately 10,000 clones, 60% to 80% recorded once. Germline V lookup: CDR1 PRHDT, CDR2 FYEKMQ (reference sequence). CDR3 length equals 14 residues. V was cut by 7 bases and J by 0 bases, with 11 bases left in between. Ipilimumab, 1 mg/kg, started 14 to 28 days after autologous transplant. This record comes from a study of ipilimumab plus nivolumab after autologous stem cell transplantation. The sequence came from a male donor with diffuse large B-cell lymphoma. The chain links TRBV13 to TRBJ2-3; D is unresolved. The sample in question was PBMCs, obtained in a trial of ipilimumab plus nivolumab as post-transplant consolidation. The CDR3 reads CASTQAPSTDTQYF. DNA for the CDR3: TGTGCCAGCACCCAGGCCCCCAGCACAGATACGCAGTATTTT. The full variable domain, completed using reference TRBV13 and TRBJ2-3, is AAGVIQSPRHLIKEKRETATLKCYPIPRHDTVYWYQQGPGQDPQFLISFYEKMQSDKGSIPDRFSAQQFSDYHSELNMSSLELGDSALYFCASTQAPSTDTQYFGPGTRLTVL.